These 18 T cell receptor beta chains share one sample of origin, sequenced in a study of blood T cell repertoires in COVID-19. Method: immunoSEQ multiplex PCR; TCRdb's copy keeps in-frame clones and lacks some. The table has 35,000 to 50,000 clones, around 89% seen once; the top ten hold approximately 3%. Sequences were obtained from peripheral blood. These receptors were obtained from a man in his forties or fifties with active COVID-19.

This clone was found a few times. CDR3 loop: CASSIDGGRGSYNSPLHF. DNA for the CDR3: TGTGCCAGTAGTATAGATGGAGGACGGGGCTCCTATAATTCACCCCTCCACTTT. The rearrangement uses TRBV19 and TRBJ1-6; D unclear. V was shortened by 0 bases and J by 0 bases, with 12 bases between the two germline ends. Germline-derived CDR1 and CDR2 are LNHDA and SQIVND (reference sequence). The CDR3 is 18 residues long.

The gene calls are TRBV4-1 and TRBJ1-5; D not certain. This CDR3 is 14 amino acids long. Trimming took 3 bases from V and 3 from J, leaving 9 bases between them. Germline CDR1 and CDR2: MGHRA and YSYEKL. The CDR3 is CASSQPGDNQPQHF. The CDR3 DNA is TGCGCCAGCAGCCAGCCGGGAGACAATCAGCCCCAGCATTTT.

The chain is built from TRBV19 and TRBJ1-4, with 9 bases fitting TRBD1. The CDR3 consists of 16 residues. The V gene's germline CDR1 is LNHDA and CDR2 SQIVND (reference sequence). V was clipped by 2 bases and J by 8 bases; unmatched bases: 9. The CDR3 DNA sequence: TGTGCCAGTAGTATACCGGTGCGGGACAGGGACGAAAAACTGTTTTTT. Translation gives CASSIPVRDRDEKLFF.

This chain uses TRBV29-1 with TRBJ1-1, with D tentatively TRBD1 (5 bases). This CDR3 has 13 amino acids. Looked up from germline, CDR1 is SQVTM and CDR2 is ANQGSEA. V gave up 4 bases and J gave up 0 bases, with 9 bases separating them. CDR3 loop: CSVASQVNTEAFF. In nucleotides, the CDR3 is TGCAGCGTTGCCTCACAGGTGAACACTGAAGCTTTCTTT.

This rearrangement joins TRBV24-1 to TRBJ2-5; 11 nucleotides match TRBD1. The CDR3 is made up of 18 amino acids. The J segment lost 7 bases and the V segment lost 3 bases, leaving 15 bases of the junction unmatched. CDR1 is KGHDR, CDR2 SFDVKD, per germline. The CDR3 loop reads CATSDPGQGGTRPGTQYF. The CDR3 nucleotides are TGTGCCACCAGTGATCCGGGACAGGGGGGGACCCGTCCTGGGACCCAGTACTTC.

This clone has a single count. The chain uses TRBV11-2 and TRBJ2-2; D remains ambiguous. This CDR3 has 19 amino acids. Germline CDR1 and CDR2: SGHAT and FQNNGV. V was trimmed by 6 bases and J by 2 bases, leaving 25 bases between them. CDR3 loop: CASRRPGVFVVENTGELFF. The CDR3 nucleotides are TGTGCCAGCAGGCGGCCCGGCGTTTTCGTTGTCGAAAACACCGGGGAGCTGTTTTTT.

This rearrangement joins TRBV15 to TRBJ2-7; TRBD2 might be the D (5 bases). Per germline, CDR1 LNHNV and CDR2 YYDKDF (reference sequence). This CDR3 has 16 residues. The V end was cut by 5 bases, the J end by 1 base, with 18 bases between. CDR3 sequence: CATSGQNSRGSYEQYF. Here the CDR3 DNA reads TGTGCCACCAGCGGGCAGAACTCCCGGGGATCCTACGAGCAGTACTTC.

The chain employs TRBV7-8 and TRBJ1-2, with 9 bases that match TRBD1. The V gene end was trimmed by 5 bases and the J gene end by 6 bases; junction bases not matched to a gene: 4. CDR1 is SGHVS and CDR2 is FQNEAQ in the germline V gene. CDR3 length equals 13 residues. CDR3 nucleotide sequence: TGTGCCAGCAGCCCAAGGACAGGGGATGGCTACACCTTC. Translation gives CASSPRTGDGYTF.

V is TRBV27 and J is TRBJ2-2, with TRBD2 identical over 7 bases. The germline V gene has CDR1 MNHEY and CDR2 SMNVEV (reference sequence). V lost 2 bases and J lost 1; bases outside the gene matches: 4. There are 16 residues in the CDR3. CDR3 loop: CASSLSGTKNTGELFF. Here the CDR3 DNA reads TGTGCCAGCAGTTTAAGCGGGACCAAGAACACCGGGGAGCTGTTTTTT.

The J gene is TRBJ1-1, the V gene TRBV7-2; D is unresolved. There are 15 residues in the CDR3. Germline values: CDR1 SGHTA, CDR2 FQGNSA. The V gene lost 5 bases and the J gene lost 0 bases, with 13 bases spanning the gap. Here the CDR3 DNA reads TGTGCCAGCAGCCCCCCCCGGAGCATGAACACTGAAGCTTTCTTT. Translation gives CASSPPRSMNTEAFF.

This chain links TRBV2 with TRBJ1-6; possibly TRBD1 for D (5 bases). This CDR3 is 13 amino acids long. V was shortened by 4 bases and J by 10 bases, with 11 bases between the two germline ends. Germline assignment: CDR1 SNHLY and CDR2 FYNNEI. CDR3 DNA: TGTGCCAGCAGTGGCCAGGGCGGCTCACCCCTCCACTTT. This gives the protein CASSGQGGSPLHF.

The rearrangement links TRBV5-1 to TRBJ1-1, with D tentatively TRBD1 (6 bases). The ends were cut back, 4 bases at V and 6 bases at J, with 13 bases in the middle. There are 13 residues in the CDR3. Germline V gene sequence: CDR1 SGHRS, CDR2 YFSETQ. This CDR3 reads CASSPGVGAEAFF. Written as DNA, the CDR3 is TGCGCCAGCAGCCCAGGGGTCGGGGCTGAAGCTTTCTTT.

By its share, this clone is medium-sized. V and J are TRBV4-3 and TRBJ1-2, with 7 bases aligning to TRBD1. The CDR3 covers 16 residues. Germline values: CDR1 LGHNA, CDR2 YSLEER. V shed 0 bases and J 0 bases; nucleotides not matched to a gene: 4. CDR3 in amino acids: CASSQEMQGANYGYTF. Written as DNA, the CDR3 is TGCGCCAGCAGCCAAGAAATGCAGGGGGCTAACTATGGCTACACCTTC.

The V and J genes are TRBV5-1 and TRBJ2-1, with TRBD1 matching over 7 bases. V lost 4 bases and J lost 5; bases outside the gene matches: 6. This CDR3 has 14 amino acids. Per germline, CDR1 SGHRS and CDR2 YFSETQ. As DNA, the CDR3 is TGCGCCAGCAGCCTAGGGGACAGTCACAATGAGCAGTTCTTC. This encodes CASSLGDSHNEQFF.

This clone has just one count. The chain joins TRBV6-5 to TRBJ2-1; TRBD2 agrees at 9 bases. The V gene's germline CDR1 is MNHEY and CDR2 SVGAGI. The CDR3 extends over 16 amino acids. V lost 4 bases and J lost 9; bases outside the gene matches: 13. The CDR3 nucleotides read TGTGCCAGCAGTTCCGGGCGGGGGGGCCGGATGAGTGAGCAGTTCTTC. Its protein product is CASSSGRGGRMSEQFF.

The CDR3, as DNA: TGTGCCAGTAGTTTGACCGGGACAGGGAACGAGCAGTACTTC. Residues: CASSLTGTGNEQYF. The chain combines TRBV19 with TRBJ2-7, with TRBD1 matching 9 bases. From germline, CDR1 is LNHDA and CDR2 SQIVND (reference sequence). V dropped 5 bases and J dropped 5; count of bases not matched to a gene: 7. The CDR3 spans 14 residues.

The rearrangement uses TRBV4-1 and TRBJ2-1; 12 bases are shared with TRBD2. This CDR3 has 18 amino acids. J was trimmed by 6 bases and V by 2 bases; bases with no gene match: 11. Germline CDR1 reads MGHRA; CDR2 reads YSYEKL. Here the CDR3 reads CASSQLLAGGPRGNEQFF. CDR3 in DNA: TGCGCCAGCAGCCAATTACTAGCGGGGGGCCCGAGGGGCAATGAGCAGTTCTTC.

The chain employs TRBV2 and TRBJ1-5; 11 bases fit TRBD1. CDR1 is SNHLY, CDR2 FYNNEI, per germline. This CDR3 is 15 amino acids long. After removal of 5 bases from V and 6 bases from J, the junction contained 6 bases not matched to a gene. CDR3 sequence (DNA): TGTGCCAGCAGTTCAACCGGGACAGGGGGTCAGCCCCAGCATTTT. Translation gives CASSSTGTGGQPQHF.